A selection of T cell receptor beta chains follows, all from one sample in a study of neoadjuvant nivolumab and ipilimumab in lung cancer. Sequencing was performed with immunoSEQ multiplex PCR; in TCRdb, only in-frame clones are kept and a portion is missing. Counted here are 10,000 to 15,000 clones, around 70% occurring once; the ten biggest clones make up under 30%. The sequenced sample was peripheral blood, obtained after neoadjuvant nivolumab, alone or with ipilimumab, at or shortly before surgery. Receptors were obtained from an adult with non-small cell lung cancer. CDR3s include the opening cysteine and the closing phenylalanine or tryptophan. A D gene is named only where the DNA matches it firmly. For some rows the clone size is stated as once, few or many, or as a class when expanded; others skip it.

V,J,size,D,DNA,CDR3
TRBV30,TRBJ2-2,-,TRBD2,TGTGCCTGGAGCGAGCTTCTAGCGGGCGCGAACACCGGGGAGCTGTTTTTT,CAWSELLAGANTGELFF
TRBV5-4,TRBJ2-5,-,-,TGTGCCAGCAGCTATAAGCCCCAAGAGACCCAGTACTTC,CASSYKPQETQYF
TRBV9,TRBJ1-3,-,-,TGTGCCAGCAGCGTAGCTAATTCAGCCTCTGGAAACACCATATATTTT,CASSVANSASGNTIYF
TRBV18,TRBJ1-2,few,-,TGTGCCAGCTCACCCGGGACCACCGGGGGCTACACCTTC,CASSPGTTGGYTF
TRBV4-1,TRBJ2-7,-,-,TGCGCCAGCAGCCAAGATCCCAGGGGCGAGCAGTACTTC,CASSQDPRGEQYF
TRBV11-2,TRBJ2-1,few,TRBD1,TGTGCCAGCACTGAGACGACAGGGGCCAATGAGCAGTTCTTC,CASTETTGANEQFF
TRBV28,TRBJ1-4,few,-,TGTGCCAGCAGGCCTCTGAGGTCGGCTAATGAAAAACTGTTTTTT,CASRPLRSANEKLFF
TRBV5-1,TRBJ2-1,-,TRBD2,TGCGCCAGCAGCTTGGGACTAGCGCCCTACAATGAGCAGTTCTTC,CASSLGLAPYNEQFF
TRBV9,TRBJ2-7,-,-,TGTGCCAGCAGTACGGGGGGCGTCGGATCCTACGAGCAGTACTTC,CASSTGGVGSYEQYF
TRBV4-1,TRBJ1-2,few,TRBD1,TGCGCCAGCAGCCGACAGGGTCGGGACTATGGCTACACCTTC,CASSRQGRDYGYTF
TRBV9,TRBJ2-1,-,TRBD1,TGTGCCAGCAGCGAGACAGGGAACTCCTACAATGAGCAGTTCTTC,CASSETGNSYNEQFF
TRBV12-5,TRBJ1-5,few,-,TGTGCTAGACAGGACGCTCGGGATCAGCCCCAGCATTTT,CARQDARDQPQHF
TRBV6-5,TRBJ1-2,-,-,TGTGCCAGCAGCTTACACGATAGATATGGCTACACCTTC,CASSLHDRYGYTF
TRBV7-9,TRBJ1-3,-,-,TGTGCCAGCAGGCCGGTGAACACCATATATTTT,CASRPVNTIYF
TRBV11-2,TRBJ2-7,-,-,TGTGCCAGCAGCTTAGTTAGGGACGTCGAGCAGTACTTC,CASSLVRDVEQYF
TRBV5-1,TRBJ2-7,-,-,TGCGCCAGCAGCTTAGAAAGCGACAGTCACAACGAGCAGTACTTC,CASSLESDSHNEQYF
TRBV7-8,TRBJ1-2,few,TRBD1,TGTGCCAGCAGCGCAAGGACAGGGAACTATGGCTACACCTTC,CASSARTGNYGYTF
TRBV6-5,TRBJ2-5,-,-,TGTGCCAGCAGTTACTCGGCCTCCCAAGAGACCCAGTACTTC,CASSYSASQETQYF
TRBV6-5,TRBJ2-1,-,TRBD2,TGTGCCAGCAGTAAACTAGCGGGAGGACTCAATGAGCAGTTCTTC,CASSKLAGGLNEQFF
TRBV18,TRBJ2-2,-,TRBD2,TGTGCCAGCTCACCAGGACTAGCGGGAGGCACCGGGGAGCTGTTTTTT,CASSPGLAGGTGELFF
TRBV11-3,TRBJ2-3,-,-,TGTGCCAGCAGCTACCACACAGATACGCAGTATTTT,CASSYHTDTQYF
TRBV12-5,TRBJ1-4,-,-,TGTGCTAGTGGCGCTGGGGTGGGTGAAAAACTGTTTTTT,CASGAGVGEKLFF
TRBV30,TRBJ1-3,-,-,TGTGCCTGGAGCGCCCTAGGAAACACCATATATTTT,CAWSALGNTIYF
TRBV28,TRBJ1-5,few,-,TGTGCCAGCAGTTTCGTGGGTCAGCCCCAGCATTTT,CASSFVGQPQHF
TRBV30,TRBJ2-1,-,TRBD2,TGTGCCTGGAGTACTGGAAGCGGGAGTTACAATGAGCAGTTCTTC,CAWSTGSGSYNEQFF
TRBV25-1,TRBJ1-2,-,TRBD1,TGTGCCAGCAGTGGGGGGCCAGGGGGAGTTCCTAACTATGGCTACACCTTC,CASSGGPGGVPNYGYTF
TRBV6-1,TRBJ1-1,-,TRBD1,TGTGCCAGCACTGGGACAGTTGAAGCTTTCTTT,CASTGTVEAFF
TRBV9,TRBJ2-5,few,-,TGTGCCAGCAGCCCAAGGATGCTCCAAGAGACCCAGTACTTC,CASSPRMLQETQYF
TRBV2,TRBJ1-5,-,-,TGTGCCAGCAGTGTCTGGACAGCTAATCAGCCCCAGCATTTT,CASSVWTANQPQHF
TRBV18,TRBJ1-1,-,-,TGTGCCAGCTCAGAGATCGATACTGAAGCTTTCTTT,CASSEIDTEAFF
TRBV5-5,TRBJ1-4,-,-,TGTGCCAGCAGCTTGACCGCAACTAATGAAAAACTGTTTTTT,CASSLTATNEKLFF
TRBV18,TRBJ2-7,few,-,TGTGCCAGCTCACCTTCAGTTTCATCACTGGGAGAGCAGTACTTC,CASSPSVSSLGEQYF
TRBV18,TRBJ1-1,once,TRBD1,TGTGCCAGCTCACCATCGGGACAGCCGAACACTGAAGCTTTCTTT,CASSPSGQPNTEAFF
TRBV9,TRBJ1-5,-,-,TGTGCCAGCAGCGAAGGGGGTACCAATCAGCCCCAGCATTTT,CASSEGGTNQPQHF
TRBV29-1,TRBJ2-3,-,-,TGCAGCGTTGACACAGGGCACACAGATACGCAGTATTTT,CSVDTGHTDTQYF
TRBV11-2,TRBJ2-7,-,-,TGTGCCAGCTCCCCTTTTATCTACGAGCAGTACTTC,CASSPFIYEQYF
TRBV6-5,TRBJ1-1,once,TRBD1,TGTGCCAGCAGTTGGACAGGGGCGGGTGAAGCTTTCTTT,CASSWTGAGEAFF
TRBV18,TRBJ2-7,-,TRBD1,TGTGCCAGCGGGACAGGAGACTACGAGCAGTACTTC,CASGTGDYEQYF
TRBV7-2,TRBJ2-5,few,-,TGTGCCAGCAGGGTCCCAAACCGGGGCAGGGGAATAGAGTACTTC,CASRVPNRGRGIEYF
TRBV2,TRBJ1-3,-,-,TGTGCCAGCACACGGTACTCTGGAAACACCATATATTTT,CASTRYSGNTIYF